These 22 T cell receptor beta chains share one sample of origin, sequenced in a study of T cell responses to AZD1222 COVID-19 vaccine. TCRdb's table, derived via immunoSEQ multiplex PCR, lists solely in-frame clones and lacks some. The sample holds 110,000 or so clones, approximately 89% seen once. The input for sequencing was peripheral blood, taken on day 0 of MenACWY control vaccination. The receptor source for this set is an adult in good health.

The J gene is TRBJ2-7, the V gene TRBV2, with TRBD2 identical over 9 bases. Trimming removed 5 bases from V and 6 bases from J; junction bases left unmatched: 5. The CDR3 consists of 13 residues. In germline, CDR1 is SNHLY, CDR2 FYNNEI. DNA of the CDR3: TGTGCCAGCAGTTCCCGACTAGCGGCCGAGCAGTACTTC. It codes for CASSSRLAAEQYF.

This clone was found once. The chain carries TRBV5-8 and TRBJ1-1; the match to TRBD1 covers 9 bases. The germline V gene has CDR1 SGHTS and CDR2 YDEGEE. This CDR3 has 13 residues. V was clipped by 5 bases and J by 1 base; unmatched bases: 0. The CDR3 protein is CASRDRGNTEAFF. The CDR3, as DNA: TGTGCCAGCAGGGACAGGGGGAACACTGAAGCTTTCTTT.

This clone occurred a few times. V and J are TRBV19 and TRBJ1-6; D not certain. CDR1 LNHDA and CDR2 SQIVND come from the germline V gene (reference sequence). V was clipped by 3 bases and J by 7 bases, with 13 bases between them. CDR3 size: 15 residues. The CDR3 here is CASSMSGSKNSPLHF. The CDR3 coding sequence is TGTGCCAGTAGTATGTCTGGGTCTAAGAATTCACCCCTCCACTTT. Full variable domain (rest looked up from reference TRBV19 and TRBJ1-6): DGGITQSPKYLFRKEGQNVTLSCEQNLNHDAMYWYRQDPGQGLRLIYYSQIVNDFQKGDIAEGYSVSREKKESFPLTVTSAQKNPTAFYLCASSMSGSKNSPLHFGNGTRLTVT.

CDR3 coding DNA: TGTGCCACCAGAGAGACAGCGCAACCTGACTATGGCTACACCTTC. Translation gives CATRETAQPDYGYTF. This sequence joins TRBV24-1 and TRBJ1-2; a weak D match, TRBD1 (5 bases). The CDR3 consists of 15 residues. Per the germline V gene, CDR1 is KGHDR and CDR2 is SFDVKD. V dropped 7 bases and J dropped 3 bases, with 17 bases sitting between them.

V is TRBV27 and J is TRBJ2-3, with D perhaps being TRBD1 or TRBD2 (6 bases each). The CDR3 covers 15 residues. CDR1 is MNHEY and CDR2 is SMNVEV in the germline V gene (reference sequence). V lost 5 bases, J lost 5 bases, and 17 bases lay in between. CDR3 in DNA: TGTGCCAGCAGTGAGGTACGGGGGCGAGGAGATACGCAGTATTTT. This translates into CASSEVRGRGDTQYF.

The gene calls are TRBV5-1 and TRBJ1-5, with D tentatively TRBD1 (5 bases). The V end was cut by 1 base, the J end by 7 bases, with 15 bases between. The CDR3 covers 15 residues. Germline lookup yields CDR1 SGHRS and CDR2 YFSETQ. CDR3 DNA: TGCGCCAGCAGCTTGATACCAGGGAAGGGCCAGCCCCAGCATTTT. It yields the protein CASSLIPGKGQPQHF.

This sequence joins TRBV24-1 and TRBJ1-2; D call uncertain. This CDR3 is built from 15 residues. Trimming took 3 bases from V and 4 from J, leaving 14 bases between them. The germline V gene has CDR1 KGHDR and CDR2 SFDVKD. In DNA, the CDR3 is TGTGCCACCAGTGATCCCGGCGGATCTCGCTATGGCTACACCTTC. This translates into CATSDPGGSRYGYTF.

The chain recombines TRBV6-5 with TRBJ1-1; TRBD1 might be the D (6 bases). V was cut by 6 bases and J by 8 bases, with 19 bases left in between. The CDR3 contains 14 residues. Germline loops: CDR1 MNHEY, CDR2 SVGAGI. As DNA, the CDR3 is TGTGCCAGCAGCCCAGTGCACAGGGCCCGAGAAGCTTTCTTT. Translated, it gives CASSPVHRAREAFF.

The J gene is TRBJ2-1, the V gene TRBV20-1; 15 bases are shared with TRBD2. CDR1 DFQATT and CDR2 SNEGSKA come from the germline V gene (reference sequence). The CDR3 loop spans 16 amino acids. J gave up 4 bases and V 3 bases, and 4 bases lay outside the gene matches. Written as DNA, the CDR3 is TGCAGTGCTAGTTCCGGACTAGCGGGGGGGTACAATGAGCAGTTCTTC. Its protein is CSASSGLAGGYNEQFF.

The chain combines TRBV5-1 with TRBJ1-1, with unresolved D. Between the trimmed V and J ends, which lost 0 bases and 10 bases, there was a span of 13 bases. The CDR3 has 13 residues. Germline V gene sequence: CDR1 SGHRS, CDR2 YFSETQ. CDR3 sequence reads: CASSLERGWGAFF. Written as DNA, the CDR3 is TGCGCCAGCAGCTTGGAACGGGGATGGGGAGCTTTCTTT. The whole variable domain, filled in from reference TRBV5-1 and TRBJ1-1, reads KAGVTQTPRYLIKTRGQQVTLSCSPISGHRSVSWYQQTPGQGLQFLFEYFSETQRNKGNFPGRFSGRQFSNSRSEMNVSTLELGDSALYLCASSLERGWGAFFGQGTRLTVV.

The CDR3 sequence: CASSQLGGTDTQYF. CDR3 sequence (DNA): TGCGCCAGCAGCCAATTGGGGGGCACAGATACGCAGTATTTT. The V and J genes are TRBV4-1 and TRBJ2-3, with D possibly being TRBD1 or TRBD2 (5 bases each). The CDR3 runs 14 residues. V shed 2 bases and J shed 1 base, with 7 bases lying between them. Germline V gene data show CDR1 as MGHRA and CDR2 as YSYEKL.

The chain links TRBV28 to TRBJ1-5; TRBD1 is a possible D gene (5 bases). Germline V lookup: CDR1 MDHEN, CDR2 SYDVKM. The CDR3 extends over 14 amino acids. V was pared by 3 bases and J by 2 bases, with 8 bases between. This CDR3 is CASSFAGGNQPQHF. DNA for the CDR3: TGTGCCAGCAGTTTTGCGGGGGGCAATCAGCCCCAGCATTTT.

The chain has TRBV6-5 and TRBJ1-2; 7 bases align to TRBD1. The V segment lost 6 bases and the J segment 6 bases; nucleotides outside the gene matches: 7. CDR3 length: 13 residues. Per germline, CDR1 MNHEY and CDR2 SVGAGI. DNA of the CDR3: TGTGCCAGCAGCAAGACAGGGACTGATGGCTACACCTTC. It is translated as CASSKTGTDGYTF.

The genes are TRBV11-3 and TRBJ2-1; the D is unclear. Per germline, CDR1 SGHNT and CDR2 YENEEA. This CDR3 is 14 amino acids long. Trimming took 5 bases from V and 0 from J, leaving 8 bases between them. The CDR3 bases are TGTGCCAGCAGCAAAGACGACTCCTACAATGAGCAGTTCTTC. It specifies CASSKDDSYNEQFF.

The chain uses TRBV7-3 and TRBJ2-3; 9 bases agree with TRBD2. The CDR3 runs 16 residues. J gave up 2 bases and V 3 bases, and 6 bases lay outside the gene matches. CDR1 is SGHTA and CDR2 is FQGTGA in the germline V gene. The CDR3 region has the DNA TGTGCCAGCAGCTTGCGGGGGGGCAGACCCACAGATACGCAGTATTTT. Encoded protein: CASSLRGGRPTDTQYF. Full variable domain (remainder filled in from reference TRBV7-3 and TRBJ2-3): GAGVSQTPSNKVTEKGKYVELRCDPISGHTALYWYRQSLGQGPEFLIYFQGTGAADDSGLPNDRFFAVRPEGSVSTLKIQRTERGDSAVYLCASSLRGGRPTDTQYFGPGTRLTVL.

This rearrangement joins TRBV5-6 to TRBJ1-1; perhaps TRBD1 as D (6 bases). The CDR3 covers 14 residues. The germline gives CDR1 SGHDT, CDR2 YYEEEE. Trimming cost V 2 bases and J 11 bases, with 19 bases left between them. CDR3 region: CASSFQGMGIGAFF. The CDR3 coding sequence is TGTGCCAGCAGCTTCCAGGGGATGGGGATAGGGGCTTTCTTT.

The chain has TRBV19 and TRBJ2-5, with D unresolved. The CDR3 loop spans 13 amino acids. Germline V gene lookup returns CDR1 LNHDA and CDR2 SQIVND (reference sequence). The V gene lost 3 bases and the J gene lost 0 bases, with 5 bases spanning the gap. The CDR3 nucleotides are TGTGCCAGTAGTATTACAAACCAAGAGACCCAGTACTTC. This gives the protein CASSITNQETQYF.

The chain links TRBV5-8 to TRBJ2-1; tentatively, D is TRBD1 or TRBD2 (5 bases each). This CDR3 has 15 residues. Germline CDR1 SGHTS, CDR2 YDEGEE. Trimming shortened V by 4 bases and J by 4 bases, and 15 bases separated the two germline ends. The CDR3 DNA follows: TGTGCCAGCAGCCCAGGGACCTTTACGTACAATGAGCAGTTCTTC. Protein: CASSPGTFTYNEQFF.

V and J are TRBV20-1 and TRBJ1-2; D unresolved. CDR3 size: 11 residues. Germline V gives CDR1 DFQATT, CDR2 SNEGSKA (reference sequence). V was trimmed by 1 base and J by 5 bases, leaving 5 bases between them. CDR3 in DNA: TGCAGTGCTAGAGTCCCATATGGCTACACCTTC. Translation gives CSARVPYGYTF.

This chain uses TRBV19 with TRBJ1-2, with unresolved D. Per germline, CDR1 LNHDA and CDR2 SQIVND (reference sequence). V was pared by 6 bases and J by 8 bases, with 16 bases between. The CDR3 has 13 residues. CDR3 amino acids: CASSIGRVGGYTF. CDR3 bases: TGTGCCAGTAGCATCGGGCGGGTCGGGGGCTACACCTTC.

The chain recombines TRBV5-4 with TRBJ2-5; the match to TRBD2 covers 11 bases. The germline gives CDR1 SGHNT, CDR2 YYREEE (reference sequence). V gave up 4 bases and J gave up 4 bases; unmatched junction bases: 6. The CDR3 sequence is 15 residues long. The CDR3 nucleotides read TGTGCCAGCAGCCTGGGGACTAGCGGAGCAGAGACCCAGTACTTC. Its translation is CASSLGTSGAETQYF.

The J gene is TRBJ2-3, the V gene TRBV7-3; D possibly matches TRBD1 or TRBD2 (6 bases each). This CDR3 region has 15 residues. The V gene lost 5 bases and the J gene lost 2 bases, with 14 bases spanning the gap. CDR1 and CDR2 (germline): SGHTA, FQGTGA. The CDR3 DNA reads TGTGCCAGCAGCGCCCGGGGGCCTCCCACAGATACGCAGTATTTT. Translation: CASSARGPPTDTQYF.